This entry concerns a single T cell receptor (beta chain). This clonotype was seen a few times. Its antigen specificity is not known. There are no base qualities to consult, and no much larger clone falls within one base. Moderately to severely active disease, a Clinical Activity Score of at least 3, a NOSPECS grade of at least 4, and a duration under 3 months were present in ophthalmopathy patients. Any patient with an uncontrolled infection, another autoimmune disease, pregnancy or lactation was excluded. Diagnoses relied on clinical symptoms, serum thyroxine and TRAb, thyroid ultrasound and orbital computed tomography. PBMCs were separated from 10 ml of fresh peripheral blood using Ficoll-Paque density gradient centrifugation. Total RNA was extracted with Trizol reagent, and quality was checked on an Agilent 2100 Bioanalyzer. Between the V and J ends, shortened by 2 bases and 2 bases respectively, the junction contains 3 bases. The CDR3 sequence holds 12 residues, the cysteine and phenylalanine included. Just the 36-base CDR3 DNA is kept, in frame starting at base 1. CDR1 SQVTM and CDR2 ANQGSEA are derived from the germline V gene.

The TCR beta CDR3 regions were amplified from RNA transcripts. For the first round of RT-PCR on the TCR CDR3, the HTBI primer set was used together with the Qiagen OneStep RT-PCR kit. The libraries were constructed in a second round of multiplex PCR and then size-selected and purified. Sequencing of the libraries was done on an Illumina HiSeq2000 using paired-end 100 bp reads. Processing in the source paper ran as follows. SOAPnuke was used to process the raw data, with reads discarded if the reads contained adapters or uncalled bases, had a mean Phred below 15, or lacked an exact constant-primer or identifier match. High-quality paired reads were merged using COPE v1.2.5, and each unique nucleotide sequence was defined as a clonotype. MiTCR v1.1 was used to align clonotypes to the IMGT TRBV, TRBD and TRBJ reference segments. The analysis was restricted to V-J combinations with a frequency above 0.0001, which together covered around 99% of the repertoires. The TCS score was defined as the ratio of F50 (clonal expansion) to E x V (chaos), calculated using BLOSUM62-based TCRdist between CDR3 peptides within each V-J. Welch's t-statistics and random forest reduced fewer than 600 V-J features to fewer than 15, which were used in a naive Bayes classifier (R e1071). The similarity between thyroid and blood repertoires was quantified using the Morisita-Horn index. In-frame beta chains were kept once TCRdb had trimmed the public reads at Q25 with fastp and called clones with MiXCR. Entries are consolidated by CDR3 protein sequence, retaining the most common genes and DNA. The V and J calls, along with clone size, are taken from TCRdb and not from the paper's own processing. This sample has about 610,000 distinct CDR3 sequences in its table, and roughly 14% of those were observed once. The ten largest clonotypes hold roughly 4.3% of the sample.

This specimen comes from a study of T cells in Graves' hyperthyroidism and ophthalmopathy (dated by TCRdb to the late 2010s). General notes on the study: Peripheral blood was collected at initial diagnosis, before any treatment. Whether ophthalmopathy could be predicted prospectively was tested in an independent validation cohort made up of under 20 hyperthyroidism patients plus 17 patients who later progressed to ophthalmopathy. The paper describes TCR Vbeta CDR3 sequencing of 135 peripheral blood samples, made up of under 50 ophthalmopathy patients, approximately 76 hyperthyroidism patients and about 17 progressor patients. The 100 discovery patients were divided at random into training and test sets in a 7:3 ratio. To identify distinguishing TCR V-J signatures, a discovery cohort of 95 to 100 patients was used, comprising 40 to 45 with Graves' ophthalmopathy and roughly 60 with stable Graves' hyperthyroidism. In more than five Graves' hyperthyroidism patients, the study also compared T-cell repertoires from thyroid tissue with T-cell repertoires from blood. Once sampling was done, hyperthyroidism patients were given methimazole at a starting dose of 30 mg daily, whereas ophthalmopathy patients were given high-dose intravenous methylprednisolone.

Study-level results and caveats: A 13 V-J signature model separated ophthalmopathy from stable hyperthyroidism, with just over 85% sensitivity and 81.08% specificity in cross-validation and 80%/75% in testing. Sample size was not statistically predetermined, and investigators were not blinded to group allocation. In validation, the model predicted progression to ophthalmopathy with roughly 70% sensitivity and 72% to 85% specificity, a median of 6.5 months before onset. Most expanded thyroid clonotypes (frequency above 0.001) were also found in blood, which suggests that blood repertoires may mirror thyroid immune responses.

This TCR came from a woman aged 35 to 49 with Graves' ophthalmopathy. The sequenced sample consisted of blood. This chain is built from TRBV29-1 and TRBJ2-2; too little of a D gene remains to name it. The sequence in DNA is TGCAGCGTTGAATCAAACACCGGGGAGCTGTTTTTT. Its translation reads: CSVESNTGELFF.